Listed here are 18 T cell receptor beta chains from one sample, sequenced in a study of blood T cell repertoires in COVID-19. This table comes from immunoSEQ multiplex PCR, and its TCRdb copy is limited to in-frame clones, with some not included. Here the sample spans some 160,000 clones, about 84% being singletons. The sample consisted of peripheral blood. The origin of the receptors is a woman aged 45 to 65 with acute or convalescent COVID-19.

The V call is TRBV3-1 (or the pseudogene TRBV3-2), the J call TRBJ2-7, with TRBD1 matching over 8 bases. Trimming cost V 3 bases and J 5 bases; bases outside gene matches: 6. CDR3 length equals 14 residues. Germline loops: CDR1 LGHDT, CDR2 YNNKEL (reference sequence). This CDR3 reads CASSQDRAEDEQYF. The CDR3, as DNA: TGTGCCAGCAGCCAGGACAGGGCGGAGGACGAGCAGTACTTC.

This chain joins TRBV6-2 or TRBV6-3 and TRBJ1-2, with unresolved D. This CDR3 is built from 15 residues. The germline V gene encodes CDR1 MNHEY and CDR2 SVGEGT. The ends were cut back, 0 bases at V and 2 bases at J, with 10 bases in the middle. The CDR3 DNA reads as TGTGCCAGCAGTTACTCGAACGGGGAAAACTATGGCTACACCTTC. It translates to CASSYSNGENYGYTF.

Written as DNA, the CDR3 is TGTGCCAGCAGCGTAGCCCTAGAGGGTCGAAGCTCTGGGGCCAACGTCCTGACTTTC. Protein sequence: CASSVALEGRSSGANVLTF. The chain uses TRBV9 and TRBJ2-6; D possibly corresponds to TRBD2 (5 bases). CDR3 length: 19 amino acids. Trimming took 0 bases from V and 0 from J, leaving 16 bases between them. CDR1 and CDR2 (germline): SGDLS, YYNGEE.

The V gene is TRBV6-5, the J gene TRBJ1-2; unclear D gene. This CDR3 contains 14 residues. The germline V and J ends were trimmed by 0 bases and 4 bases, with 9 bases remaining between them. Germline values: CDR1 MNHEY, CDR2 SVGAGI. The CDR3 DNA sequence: TGTGCCAGCAGTTACTCGAAACGGTCCTATGGCTACACCTTC. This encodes CASSYSKRSYGYTF.

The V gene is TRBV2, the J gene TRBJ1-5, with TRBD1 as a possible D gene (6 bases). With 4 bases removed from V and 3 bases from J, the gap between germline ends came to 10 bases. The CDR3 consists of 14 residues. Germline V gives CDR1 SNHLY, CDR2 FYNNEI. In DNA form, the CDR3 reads TGTGCCAGCAGTGGAGGACAGACCAATCAGCCCCAGCATTTT. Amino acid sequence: CASSGGQTNQPQHF.

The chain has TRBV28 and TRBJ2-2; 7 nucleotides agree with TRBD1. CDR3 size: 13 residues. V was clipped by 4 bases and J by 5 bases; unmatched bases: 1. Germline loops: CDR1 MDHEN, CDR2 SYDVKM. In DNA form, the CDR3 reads TGTGCCAGCAGTTCACAGGGGACCGGGGAGCTGTTTTTT. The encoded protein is CASSSQGTGELFF.

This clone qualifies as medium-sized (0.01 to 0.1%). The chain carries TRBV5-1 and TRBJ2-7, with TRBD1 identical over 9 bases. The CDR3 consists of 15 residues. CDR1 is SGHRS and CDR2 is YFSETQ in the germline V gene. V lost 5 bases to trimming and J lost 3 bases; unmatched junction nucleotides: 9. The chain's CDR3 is CASSWTGAFSYEQYF. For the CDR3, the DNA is TGCGCCAGCAGTTGGACAGGGGCCTTCAGCTACGAGCAGTACTTC.

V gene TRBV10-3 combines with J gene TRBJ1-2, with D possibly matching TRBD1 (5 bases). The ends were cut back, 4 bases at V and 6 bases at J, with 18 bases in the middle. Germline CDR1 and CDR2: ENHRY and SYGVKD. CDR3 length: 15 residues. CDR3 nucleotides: TGTGCCATCAGTGCGAACACCGGGACTGTTGATGGCTACACCTTC. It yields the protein CAISANTGTVDGYTF.

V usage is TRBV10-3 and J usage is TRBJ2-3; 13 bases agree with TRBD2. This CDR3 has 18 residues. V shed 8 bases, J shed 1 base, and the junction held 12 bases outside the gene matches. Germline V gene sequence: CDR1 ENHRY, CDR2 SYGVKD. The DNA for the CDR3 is TGTGCCATCGGAGGACTAGCGGGGGCCTTACCTCGCACAGATACGCAGTATTTT. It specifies CAIGGLAGALPRTDTQYF.

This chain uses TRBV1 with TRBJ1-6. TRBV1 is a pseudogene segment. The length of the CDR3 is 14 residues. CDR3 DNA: TGCACCAGCAGCCAAGACCGGGAGGATTCACCCCTCCACTTT. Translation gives CTSSQDREDSPLHF.

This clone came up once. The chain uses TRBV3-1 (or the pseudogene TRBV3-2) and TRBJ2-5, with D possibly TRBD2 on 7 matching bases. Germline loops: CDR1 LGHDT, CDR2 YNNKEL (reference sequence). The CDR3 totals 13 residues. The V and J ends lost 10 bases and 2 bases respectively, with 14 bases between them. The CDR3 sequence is CATKRGAQETQYF. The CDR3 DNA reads TGTGCCACCAAACGGGGGGCGCAAGAGACCCAGTACTTC.

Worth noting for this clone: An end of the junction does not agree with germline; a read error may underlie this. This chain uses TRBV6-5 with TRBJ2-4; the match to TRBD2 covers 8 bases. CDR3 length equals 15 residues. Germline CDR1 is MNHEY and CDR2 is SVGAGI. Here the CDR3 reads CASSSRGGSKNIQYF. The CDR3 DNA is TGTGCCAGCAGTTCCCGGGGGGGGTCGAAAAACATCCAGTACTTC.

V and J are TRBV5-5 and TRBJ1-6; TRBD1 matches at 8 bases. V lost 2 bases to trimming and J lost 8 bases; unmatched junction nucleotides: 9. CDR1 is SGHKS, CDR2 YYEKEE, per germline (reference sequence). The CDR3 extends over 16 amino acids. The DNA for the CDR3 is TGTGCCAGCAGCTTTGGCTGGACAGGGATGGATTCACCCCTCCACTTT. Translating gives CASSFGWTGMDSPLHF.

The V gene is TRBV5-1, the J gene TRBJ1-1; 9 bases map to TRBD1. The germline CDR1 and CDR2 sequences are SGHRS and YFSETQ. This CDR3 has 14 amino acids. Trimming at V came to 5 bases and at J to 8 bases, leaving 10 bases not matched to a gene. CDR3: CASRADTGTGEAFF. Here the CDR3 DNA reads TGCGCCAGCAGGGCTGATACCGGGACAGGGGAAGCTTTCTTT.

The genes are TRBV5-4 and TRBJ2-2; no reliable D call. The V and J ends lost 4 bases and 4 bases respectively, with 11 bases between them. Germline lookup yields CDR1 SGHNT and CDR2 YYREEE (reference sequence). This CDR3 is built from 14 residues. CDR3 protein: CASSPPTLTGELFF. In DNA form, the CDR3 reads TGTGCCAGCAGCCCCCCTACGCTCACCGGGGAGCTGTTTTTT. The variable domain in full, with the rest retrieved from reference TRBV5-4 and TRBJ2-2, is ETGVTQSPTHLIKTRGQQVTLRCSSQSGHNTVSWYQQALGQGPQFIFQYYREEENGRGNFPPRFSGLQFPNYSSELNVNALELDDSALYLCASSPPTLTGELFFGEGSRLTVL.

For the CDR3, the DNA is TGTGCCAGCAGTCTTCTCCCCGGTCGAGGGGGCGATGGGAACACTGAAGCTTTCTTT. Its translation: CASSLLPGRGGDGNTEAFF. The chain couples TRBV27 to TRBJ1-1; 7 bases match TRBD1. The CDR3 has 19 amino acids. J gave up 1 base and V 5 bases, and 19 bases lay outside the gene matches. Per the germline V gene, CDR1 is MNHEY and CDR2 is SMNVEV (reference sequence).

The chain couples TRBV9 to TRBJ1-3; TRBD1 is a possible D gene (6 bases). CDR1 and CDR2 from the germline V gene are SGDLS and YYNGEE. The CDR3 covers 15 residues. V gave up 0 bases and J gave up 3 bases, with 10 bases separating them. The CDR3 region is CASSVAGQLGNTIYF. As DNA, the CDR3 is TGTGCCAGCAGCGTAGCTGGACAGCTTGGAAACACCATATATTTT.

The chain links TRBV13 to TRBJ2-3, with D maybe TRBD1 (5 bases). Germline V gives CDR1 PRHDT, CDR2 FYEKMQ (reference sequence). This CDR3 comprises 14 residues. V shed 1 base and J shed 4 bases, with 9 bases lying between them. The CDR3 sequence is CASSLEAGSDTQYF. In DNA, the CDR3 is TGTGCCAGCAGCTTAGAGGCAGGGTCAGATACGCAGTATTTT.